This is a list of T cell receptor beta chains from one sample in a study of T cell repertoires in cytomegalovirus infection. MiXCR, applied by TCRdb to the reads, yields one record per CDR3 protein. Of fewer than 350,000 distinct CDR3 sequences in the sample, roughly 16% were seen once. The sample consisted of PBMCs. The receptors come from a human donor in good health (CMV status not recorded). Some clones in this sample may be carry-over from other donors' samples. The CDR3 runs from the conserved cysteine through the conserved F or W. The D gene is left open where the match is weak. Clone size is stated in some rows and not others, as once, few, many or a class when expanded.

>17|-|many|TRBJ1-2|TRBV12-3/TRBV12-4
TGTGCCAGCAGTCTTTGGGGGATAACCGATGCTAACTATGGCTACACCTTC
CASSLWGITDANYGYTF
>13|-|many|TRBJ1-1|TRBV12-3/TRBV12-4
TGTGCCAGCAGTTTTAAAGGGTCGGCTGAAGCTTTCTTT
CASSFKGSAEAFF
>14|TRBD2|-|TRBJ2-7|TRBV20-1
TGCAGTGCTAGTTTGGGCGGGAGCTCCTACGAGCAGTACTTC
CSASLGGSSYEQYF
>14|-|-|TRBJ2-5|TRBV19
TGTGCCAGTAGCCTATGGGGGGCCCAAGAGACCCAGTACTTC
CASSLWGAQETQYF
>14|-|many|TRBJ2-5|TRBV12-3/TRBV12-4
TGTGCCAGCAGCCGATCGGCCATACAAGAGACCCAGTACTTC
CASSRSAIQETQYF
>13|-|-|TRBJ1-1|TRBV12-3/TRBV12-4
TGTGCCAGCTCCCGGAATGGGAACACTGAAGCTTTCTTT
CASSRNGNTEAFF
>14|-|-|TRBJ1-1|TRBV27
TGTGCCAGCAGTTTGGAACACACAAACACTGAAGCTTTCTTT
CASSLEHTNTEAFF
>14|-|-|TRBJ2-7|TRBV12-3/TRBV12-4
TGTGCCAGCAGTCCGGGGGACAGACCCTACGAGCAGTACTTC
CASSPGDRPYEQYF
>16|TRBD1|-|TRBJ2-3|TRBV24-1
TGTGCCACCAGTGAGACCGGGACAGGGGCGACAGATACGCAGTATTTT
CATSETGTGATDTQYF
>13|-|few|TRBJ2-3|TRBV11-2
TGTGCCAGTGGCACTAGCTACGAAGATACGCAGTATTTT
CASGTSYEDTQYF
>15|TRBD1|few|TRBJ1-5|TRBV5-6
TGTGCCAGCAACTCGAAAGGGGGCGGGAATCAGCCCCAGCATTTT
CASNSKGGGNQPQHF
>18|TRBD2|-|TRBJ2-3|TRBV27
TGTGCCAGCAGTCCCCGCCCGACTAGCGGGGCACTCACAGATACGCAGTATTTT
CASSPRPTSGALTDTQYF
>15|TRBD1|few|TRBJ1-2|TRBV28
TGTGCCAGCAGTTTCCAGGACAGGGAAGGTACTGGCTACACCTTC
CASSFQDREGTGYTF
>15|TRBD1|-|TRBJ1-5|TRBV7-9
TGTGCCAGCAGCCGAGGGACAGGGTGGAATCAGCCCCAGCATTTT
CASSRGTGWNQPQHF
>14|-|-|TRBJ1-3|TRBV20-1
TGCAGTGCTAGAGATGGCAGCTCTGGAAACACCATATATTTT
CSARDGSSGNTIYF
>13|-|-|TRBJ2-5|TRBV3-1
TGTGCCAGCAGCCAAGAAGGGTTAGAGACCCAGTACTTC
CASSQEGLETQYF
>15|-|many|TRBJ1-6|TRBV2
TGTGCCAGCGAAGACCGGGACACTTATAATTCACCCCTCCACTTT
CASEDRDTYNSPLHF
>14|-|-|TRBJ2-7|TRBV29-1
TGCAGCGTTGAAGAAGGGGCAGGGGACTACGAGCAGTACTTC
CSVEEGAGDYEQYF
>14|TRBD2|many|TRBJ2-3|TRBV5-4
TGTGCCAGCCGCCCTAGCGGGGGCTTGGATACGCAGTATTTT
CASRPSGGLDTQYF
>16|-|many|TRBJ1-5|TRBV7-2
TGTGCCAGCAGCTTCGCCCCACAGGATGGCAATCAGCCCCAGCATTTT
CASSFAPQDGNQPQHF
>11|-|many|TRBJ2-3|TRBV28
TGTGCCACCGAGACCGGAGGTACGCAGTATTTT
CATETGGTQYF
>18|-|few|TRBJ2-3|TRBV25-1
TGTGCCAGCAGTGAAGGGCGGCACGGGGCGACTCCGACAGATACGCAGTATTTT
CASSEGRHGATPTDTQYF
>12|-|many|TRBJ2-1|TRBV7-2
TGTGCCAGCAGCTTAGCGCTCAATGAGCAGTTCTTC
CASSLALNEQFF
>16|-|-|TRBJ2-7|TRBV27
TGTGCCAGCAGTCCCTTTGGGGACTGGACGTCCTACGAGCAGTACTTC
CASSPFGDWTSYEQYF
>14|-|-|TRBJ2-5|TRBV28
TGTGCCAGCAGCTACGGACAAGTCCAAGAGACCCAGTACTTC
CASSYGQVQETQYF
>12|-|few|TRBJ2-3|TRBV12-3/TRBV12-4
TGTGCCAGCAGTTCCACCCTGAATACGCAGTATTTT
CASSSTLNTQYF
>17|TRBD1|few|TRBJ2-4|TRBV20-1
TGCAGTGCCACACCGGGACAGCAAATCCTAGCCAAAAACATTCAGTACTTC
CSATPGQQILAKNIQYF
>15|TRBD2|-|TRBJ2-3|TRBV20-1
TGCAGTGCTTTGCCGACTAGCGGTAGAACAGATACGCAGTATTTT
CSALPTSGRTDTQYF
>17|TRBD1|few|TRBJ1-5|TRBV6-9
TGTGCCAGCAGTTATCCTACTGACAGGGTGCGGAATCAGCCCCAGCATTTT
CASSYPTDRVRNQPQHF
>13|-|-|TRBJ2-6|TRBV20-1
TGCAGTGTTCGGCTTTCTGGGGCCAACGTCCTGACTTTC
CSVRLSGANVLTF
>18|TRBD2|few|TRBJ2-7|TRBV12-3/TRBV12-4
TGTGCCAGCAGTCTCGGCGCAGGGGGGACTAGCGGGGGGGACGAGCAGTACTTC
CASSLGAGGTSGGDEQYF
>14|-|few|TRBJ2-6|TRBV6-6
TGTGCCAGCAGTTACCCCCGCGGAGGGCACGTCCTGACTTTC
CASSYPRGGHVLTF
>16|-|few|TRBJ2-6|TRBV6-1
TGTGCCAGCAGTGAAGGGTTGGGAACCGGGGCCAACGTCCTGACTTTC
CASSEGLGTGANVLTF
>15|-|-|TRBJ2-3|TRBV20-1
TGCAGTGCTGACAAGGGGGGGGCGGACACAGATACGCAGTATTTT
CSADKGGADTDTQYF
>18|-|-|TRBJ2-3|TRBV7-9
TGTGCCAGCAGCTTTGATTGGGGAGCCGGGGGTGTGACAGATACGCAGTATTTT
CASSFDWGAGGVTDTQYF